A single sample is the source of the 31 T cell receptor beta chains below, sequenced in a study of identical twins. TCRdb itself ran the 5' RACE reads through MiXCR, one entry per CDR3 protein. The sample carries 1.5 million to 2 million distinct CDR3 sequences, 32% recorded once. The specimen was cord blood. These receptor sequences come from a newborn girl in good health.

The rearrangement joins TRBV7-2 to TRBJ2-5; tentative D call: TRBD2 (6 bases). With the DNA end fitting TRBJ2-7 better, the J assignment may be wrong. The CDR3 spans 16 residues. Germline V lookup: CDR1 SGHTA, CDR2 FQGNSA. Here the CDR3 reads CASSPRPGRGKYEQYF. The CDR3 DNA sequence: TGTGCCAGCAGCCCACGCCCAGGGCGCGGGAAGTACGAGCAGTACTTC.

The chain has TRBV4-2 and TRBJ2-2, with D possibly being TRBD2 (5 bases). V dropped 1 base and J dropped 1 base, with 10 bases sitting between them. The CDR3 has 16 amino acids. Germline CDR1 and CDR2: LGHNA and YNFKEQ. CDR3 in DNA: TGTGCCAGCAGCCAAGGGAGACTATTGAACACCGGGGAGCTGTTTTTT. This sequence encodes CASSQGRLLNTGELFF.

This clonotype was counted a few times. This sequence joins TRBV18 and TRBJ1-5, with D tentatively TRBD1 (6 bases). V was cut by 5 bases and J by 5 bases, with 13 bases left in between. Germline V gives CDR1 KGHSH, CDR2 LQKENI. The CDR3 extends over 14 amino acids. The CDR3 coding sequence is TGTGCCAGCTCATACAGGGTTAGAGATCAGCCCCAGCATTTT. Protein product: CASSYRVRDQPQHF.

The chain couples TRBV21-1 to TRBJ2-7; no DNA check was done on the table's D call, TRBD2. TRBV21-1 has pseudogene status. This CDR3 contains 15 residues. In DNA, the CDR3 is TGTGCCAGCAGCAAAGACCCTAGCGGCTCCTACGAGCAGTACTTC. This gives the protein CASSKDPSGSYEQYF.

This clonotype turned up a few times. The genes are TRBV6-1 and TRBJ2-1; unclear D gene. This CDR3 has 11 amino acids. V was trimmed by 8 bases and J by 5 bases, leaving 7 bases between them. Germline CDR1 MNHNS, CDR2 SASEGT. The CDR3 region has the DNA TGTGCCAGCCAGGCACACAATGAGCAGTTCTTC. Amino acids: CASQAHNEQFF.

The chain combines TRBV6-6 with TRBJ1-2, with TRBD1 identical over 7 bases. Germline values: CDR1 MNHNY, CDR2 SVGAGI (reference sequence). The J segment lost 2 bases and the V segment lost 9 bases, leaving 6 bases of the junction unmatched. The CDR3 extends over 13 amino acids. The chain's CDR3 is CASTGQNNYGYTF. DNA of the CDR3: TGTGCCAGTACGGGACAGAACAACTATGGCTACACCTTC.

This clonotype was observed at least ten times. V and J are TRBV10-3 and TRBJ2-7; no definite D call. CDR1 and CDR2 (germline): ENHRY, SYGVKD. The CDR3 loop spans 13 amino acids. V lost 4 bases and J 3 bases, leaving 10 bases between the germline ends. The CDR3: CAISGHVDYEQYF. CDR3 nucleotide sequence: TGTGCCATCAGTGGCCATGTGGACTACGAGCAGTACTTC.

This clonotype was seen more than once but under ten times. As DNA, the CDR3 is TGTGCCAGCAGCCGACAGGCCCACCGGGAGCTGTTTTTT. Protein: CASSRQAHRELFF. The V gene is TRBV14, the J gene TRBJ2-2; perhaps TRBD1 as D (6 bases). The CDR3 totals 13 residues. V was pared by 4 bases and J by 9 bases, with 12 bases between. CDR1 is SGHDN, CDR2 FVKESK, per germline.

This clonotype was detected many times. The V and J genes are TRBV5-6 and TRBJ1-1, with 8 bases identical to TRBD1. The trim removed 4 bases at V and 1 base at J, leaving 3 bases unmatched. Germline CDR1 SGHDT, CDR2 YYEEEE. The CDR3 runs 14 residues. CDR3 bases: TGTGCCAGCAGCATCGGACAGGGGAACACTGAAGCTTTCTTT. Protein product: CASSIGQGNTEAFF. Full variable domain (outside the CDR3, taken from reference TRBV5-6 and TRBJ1-1): DAGVTQSPTHLIKTRGQQVTLRCSPKSGHDTVSWYQQALGQGPQFIFQYYEEEERQRGNFPDRFSGHQFPNYSSELNVNALLLGDSALYLCASSIGQGNTEAFFGQGTRLTVV.

This chain links TRBV10-3 with TRBJ1-4; TRBD1 is a possible D gene (5 bases). This CDR3 spans 15 amino acids. V lost 3 bases and J lost 0, with 8 bases in between. Germline values: CDR1 ENHRY, CDR2 SYGVKD. Here the CDR3 DNA reads TGTGCCATCAGTGATGGGGGGGCAACTAATGAAAAACTGTTTTTT. The encoded protein is CAISDGGATNEKLFF.

The chain couples TRBV25-1 to TRBJ2-4; tentatively, D is TRBD2 (5 bases). Germline values: CDR1 MGHDK, CDR2 SYGVNS. V lost 2 bases and J lost 7, with 9 bases in between. This CDR3 contains 13 residues. The CDR3 reads CASSEPGGNIQYF. Written as DNA, the CDR3 is TGTGCCAGCAGTGAACCAGGAGGCAACATTCAGTACTTC.

The V call is TRBV5-1, the J call TRBJ2-1; 8 positions agree with TRBD2. The length of the CDR3 is 17 residues. J was trimmed by 0 bases and V by 0 bases; bases with no gene match: 5. Germline V lookup: CDR1 SGHRS, CDR2 YFSETQ. CDR3 amino acids: CASSLGGSGNSYNEQFF. The CDR3 DNA sequence: TGCGCCAGCAGCTTGGGAGGTAGCGGGAACTCCTACAATGAGCAGTTCTTC.

This clonotype was seen a few times. The gene calls are TRBV6-2 or TRBV6-3 and TRBJ1-4; 7 bases map to TRBD1. The V segment lost 7 bases and the J segment 5 bases; nucleotides outside the gene matches: 13. Germline CDR1 MNHEY, CDR2 SVGEGT. CDR3 length: 16 amino acids. CDR3 residues: CASISRRTGLNEKLFF. CDR3 nucleotide sequence: TGTGCCAGCATCTCACGAAGGACAGGCCTGAATGAAAAACTGTTTTTT.

The chain uses TRBV9 and TRBJ2-1; 9 bases fit TRBD2. The closer fit of TRBJ2-7 to the DNA end suggests the J call may be wrong. The germline V gene has CDR1 SGDLS and CDR2 YYNGEE. The CDR3 is 15 amino acids. Written as DNA, the CDR3 is TGTGCCAGCAGCGCCGGGACTAGCTCCTACAATGAGCAGTACTTC. Translation gives CASSAGTSSYNEQYF.

This clonotype was detected only a few times. The rearrangement joins TRBV27 to TRBJ2-7; D possibly matches TRBD1 or TRBD2 (7 bases each). The germline V and J ends were trimmed by 0 bases and 3 bases, with 12 bases remaining between them. CDR1 and CDR2 (germline): MNHEY, SMNVEV (reference sequence). This CDR3 spans 15 amino acids. CDR3 protein: CASSLSQGGIYEQYF. The CDR3 nucleotides are TGTGCCAGCAGTTTATCCCAGGGGGGGATCTACGAGCAGTACTTC.

V usage is TRBV2 and J usage is TRBJ2-2; TRBD1 agrees at 7 bases. The CDR3 extends over 16 amino acids. Germline V gene sequence: CDR1 SNHLY, CDR2 FYNNEI. V lost 6 bases, J lost 3 bases, and 10 bases stayed unmatched. CDR3 in amino acids: CASRTADRAHTGELFF. The CDR3 DNA reads TGTGCCAGCAGGACCGCCGACAGGGCCCACACCGGGGAGCTGTTTTTT.

This sequence joins TRBV15 and TRBJ2-3; the D call may be TRBD1 or TRBD2 (5 bases each). The V gene lost 1 base and the J gene lost 9 bases, with 20 bases spanning the gap. This CDR3 comprises 16 residues. Germline V gene lookup returns CDR1 LNHNV and CDR2 YYDKDF (reference sequence). The DNA of the CDR3 is TGTGCCACCAGCAGAGGGGACCAACTCCGGTCTGGCACGCAGTATTTT. Residues: CATSRGDQLRSGTQYF.

The chain is built from TRBV6-1 and TRBJ2-3, with TRBD1 matching over 7 bases. J was trimmed by 0 bases and V by 5 bases; bases with no gene match: 5. There are 15 residues in the CDR3. CDR1 and CDR2 from the germline V gene are MNHNS and SASEGT. The CDR3 DNA sequence: TGTGCCAGCAGTTCTCAGGGGGTGAGCACAGATACGCAGTATTTT. Its protein product is CASSSQGVSTDTQYF.

This clonotype showed up just a few times. The chain recombines TRBV9 with TRBJ2-7; D unresolved. CDR1 SGDLS and CDR2 YYNGEE come from the germline V gene. V shed 0 bases and J shed 4 bases, with 11 bases lying between them. The CDR3 is 14 residues long. The CDR3, as DNA: TGTGCCAGCAGCGTAGACGAGATTACGTACGAGCAGTACTTC. This translates into CASSVDEITYEQYF.

This clonotype has ten or more counts. The chain has TRBV2 and TRBJ1-2; a weak D match, TRBD1 (6 bases). The CDR3 is 14 residues long. The V end was cut by 2 bases, the J end by 0 bases, with 7 bases between. From germline, CDR1 is SNHLY and CDR2 FYNNEI. CDR3 in DNA: TGTGCCAGCAGTGAACGGACAGCTAACTATGGCTACACCTTC. Translation: CASSERTANYGYTF.

The genes are TRBV21-1 and TRBJ2-3. TRBV21-1 represents a pseudogene. The CDR3 covers 13 residues. The CDR3 DNA reads as TGTGCCAGCAGCACGCAAAACACAGATACGCAGTATTTT. It is translated as CASSTQNTDTQYF.

This clonotype was counted a single time. The rearrangement links TRBV20-1 to TRBJ1-1, with TRBD1 as a possible D gene (5 bases). The CDR3 has 12 amino acids. Per the germline V gene, CDR1 is DFQATT and CDR2 is SNEGSKA (reference sequence). V gave up 2 bases and J gave up 6 bases, with 10 bases separating them. CDR3 coding DNA: TGCAGTGCTAGAAAGGGGTCAGCTGAAGCTTTCTTT. Translated, it gives CSARKGSAEAFF.

V gene TRBV10-2 combines with J gene TRBJ1-6, with 8 nucleotides matching TRBD1. Unmatched junction bases numbered 11, after V lost 6 bases and J lost 7 bases. The CDR3 covers 16 residues. Germline V lookup: CDR1 WSHSY, CDR2 SAAADI. This chain's CDR3 is CASRTADRGENSPLHF. The CDR3 coding sequence is TGCGCCAGCAGGACCGCCGACAGGGGAGAGAATTCACCCCTCCACTTT.

The sample holds a few counts of this clonotype. The chain recombines TRBV11-1 with TRBJ2-5; tentative D call: TRBD1 (5 bases). CDR3 length equals 13 residues. Germline CDR1 reads SGHAT; CDR2 reads FQDESV (reference sequence). V gave up 4 bases and J gave up 7 bases, with 13 bases separating them. CDR3 protein: CASSWGTVGTQYF. The DNA for the CDR3 is TGTGCCAGCAGCTGGGGCACAGTTGGGACCCAGTACTTC. Drawing the rest from reference TRBV11-1 and TRBJ2-5, the complete variable domain is EAEVAQSPRYKITEKSQAVAFWCDPISGHATLYWYRQILGQGPELLVQFQDESVVDDSQLPKDRFSAERLKGVDSTLKIQPAELGDSAMYLCASSWGTVGTQYFGPGTRLLVL.

The rearrangement links TRBV5-1 to TRBJ1-2, with 7 nucleotides matching TRBD1. Germline trimming cut 4 bases from V and 8 bases from J; bases unmatched to any gene: 11. CDR1 and CDR2 (germline): SGHRS, YFSETQ. The CDR3 covers 14 residues. The CDR3 reads CASSTSGQNMGYTF. Written as DNA, the CDR3 is TGCGCCAGCAGCACCTCGGGACAGAATATGGGCTACACCTTC. The whole variable domain, filled in from reference TRBV5-1 and TRBJ1-2, reads KAGVTQTPRYLIKTRGQQVTLSCSPISGHRSVSWYQQTPGQGLQFLFEYFSETQRNKGNFPGRFSGRQFSNSRSEMNVSTLELGDSALYLCASSTSGQNMGYTFGSGTRLTVV.

This clonotype showed up just a few times. This chain uses TRBV12-3 or TRBV12-4 with TRBJ1-1, with a tentative D call TRBD1 (6 bases). The CDR3 is 15 residues long. V was clipped by 5 bases and J by 0 bases, with 13 bases between them. The CDR3 DNA sequence: TGTGCCAGCAGTCCCAGGACAGCCATGAACACTGAAGCTTTCTTT. Its translation is CASSPRTAMNTEAFF.

The V and J genes are TRBV27 and TRBJ2-5; 7 bases map to TRBD2. The assigned J gene may be wrong: the sequence end matches TRBJ2-7 better. CDR3 length: 16 residues. The germline gives CDR1 MNHEY, CDR2 SMNVEV (reference sequence). The CDR3 reads CASSLLGTITTYEQYF. The CDR3 nucleotides are TGTGCCAGCAGTTTATTGGGGACTATCACAACCTACGAGCAGTACTTC.

This clonotype showed up just a few times. The J gene is TRBJ1-4, the V gene TRBV6-1; perhaps TRBD1 as D (6 bases). V was trimmed by 6 bases and J by 5 bases, leaving 13 bases between them. Per the germline V gene, CDR1 is MNHNS and CDR2 is SASEGT. The CDR3 contains 14 residues. The CDR3 DNA is TGTGCCAGCAGAGCCCAGGGGCAGAATGAAAAACTGTTTTTT. Amino acid sequence: CASRAQGQNEKLFF.

The genes are TRBV2 and TRBJ1-1; D gene uncertain. CDR3 size: 15 residues. In germline, CDR1 is SNHLY, CDR2 FYNNEI. V dropped 0 bases and J dropped 2 bases, with 10 bases sitting between them. The DNA of the CDR3 is TGTGCCAGCAGTGAAGCGCTTATCGGAAACACTGAAGCTTTCTTT. This encodes CASSEALIGNTEAFF.

This chain links TRBV2 with TRBJ2-7; D is perhaps TRBD1 (6 bases). The germline CDR1 and CDR2 sequences are SNHLY and FYNNEI. V was pared by 8 bases and J by 2 bases, with 13 bases between. The CDR3 length is 13 residues. The CDR3 nucleotides read TGTGCCAGCCACAGGGCCCTCCCCTACGAGCAGTACTTC. Its protein is CASHRALPYEQYF.

V is TRBV27 and J is TRBJ2-1; TRBD2 matches at 11 bases. This CDR3 region has 17 residues. In germline, CDR1 is MNHEY, CDR2 SMNVEV (reference sequence). V shed 3 bases and J 4 bases; nucleotides not matched to a gene: 8. The CDR3: CASSFEVAGGRYNEQFF. Written as DNA, the CDR3 is TGTGCCAGCAGTTTCGAGGTAGCGGGGGGGAGATACAATGAGCAGTTCTTC.